One and the same sample provided the 25 T cell receptor beta chains below, sequenced in a study of T cells in women clearing cervical HPV infection. The table came from immunoSEQ multiplex PCR; TCRdb's copy has only in-frame clones and leaves some out. This specimen shows around 30,000 clones; the ten leading clones hold approximately 7.5%. The sample comprised blood buffy coat. The receptor source for this set is a woman between 18 and 70 years old with a cervical HPV16 infection that either progressed to CIN3+ or cleared (not recorded which).

A note on this clone: The read terminates 3 residues ahead of where the CDR3 ends, so the germline J gene completes it. The rearrangement links TRBV7-6 to TRBJ2-1, with 10 positions matching TRBD2. Germline assignment: CDR1 SGHVS and CDR2 FNYEAQ. With 1 base clipped from V and 8 bases from J, the junction kept 8 bases outside the gene matches. The CDR3 sequence is 16 residues long. The CDR3 sequence is CASSLGGLAGADEQFF. The DNA read from the CDR3 is TGTGCCAGCAGCTTAGGGGGCCTAGCGGGAGCCGATGAG.

Turning to this clone: The CDR3 end falls 3 residues outside the read, so it is completed with the germline J gene. The chain is built from TRBV7-9 and TRBJ1-2, with 8 bases lining up with TRBD1. V lost 3 bases to trimming and J lost 3 bases; unmatched junction nucleotides: 6. Germline lookup yields CDR1 SEHNR and CDR2 FQNEAQ (reference sequence). There are 15 residues in the CDR3. This CDR3 reads CASSFRSGGDYGYTF. CDR3 bases read: TGTGCCAGCAGCTTCAGGTCAGGGGGCGACTATGGC. Using reference TRBV7-9 and TRBJ1-2 for the parts outside the CDR3, the full variable domain is DTGVSQNPRHKITKRGQNVTFRCDPISEHNRLYWYRQTLGQGPEFLTYFQNEAQLEKSRLLSDRFSAERPKGSFSTLEIQRTEQGDSAMYLCASSFRSGGDYGYTFGSGTRLTVV.

Remarks on this clone: The read halts 3 residues ahead of the CDR3 end, with the missing end drawn from the germline J gene. The chain links TRBV28 to TRBJ2-1; 7 bases are a match to TRBD1. Germline V gives CDR1 MDHEN, CDR2 SYDVKM. J lost 7 bases, V lost 6 bases, and 9 bases had no gene match. The CDR3 totals 14 residues. CDR3 amino acids: CASRKANRGNEQFF. CDR3 bases read: TGTGCCAGCAGAAAGGCTAACAGGGGAAATGAG.

Of note for this clone: The read is 3 residues too short to cover the CDR3 end, so that end is filled in from the germline J gene. The V and J genes are TRBV12-3 or TRBV12-4 and TRBJ1-1; 7 positions agree with TRBD1. This CDR3 is built from 14 residues. Unmatched junction bases numbered 3, after V lost 2 bases and J lost 3 bases. The part of the CDR3 DNA that was read is TGTGCCAGCAGTTTATCGGACAGGTACACTGAA. Translated, it gives CASSLSDRYTE. In full, the CDR3 reads CASSLSDRYTEAFF.

With regard to this clone: The read falls 3 residues short of the CDR3 end, and the missing part is taken from the germline J gene. This sequence joins TRBV5-1 and TRBJ2-7; TRBD1 aligns across 8 bases. The germline V gene encodes CDR1 SGHRS and CDR2 YFSETQ. J gave up 3 bases and V 3 bases, and 11 bases lay outside the gene matches. There are 16 residues in the CDR3. The DNA read from the CDR3 is TGCGCCAGCAGCTCGGCAGGGGGCAGGGCGAACTACGAG. Amino acids: CASSSAGGRANYE. The full CDR3 is CASSSAGGRANYEQYF.

About this clone: With the read ending 3 residues before the CDR3 end, the germline J gene is used to fill in that end. J is TRBJ2-1 and V is TRBV6-4, with 10 bases matching TRBD2. The V gene end was trimmed by 5 bases and the J gene end by 4 bases; junction bases not matched to a gene: 5. Germline CDR1 MRHNA, CDR2 SNTAGT. This CDR3 has 15 amino acids. Incomplete CDR3 DNA: TGTGCCAGCAGTACCGGGACTAGCGTATACAATGAG. Its translation is CASSTGTSVYNE. The full CDR3 reads CASSTGTSVYNEQFF.

About this clone: The read comes to an end 3 residues before the CDR3 does, leaving the germline J gene to fill in the end. The V gene is TRBV12-3 or TRBV12-4, the J gene TRBJ1-6; tentatively, D is TRBD1 (5 bases). Between the trimmed V and J ends, which lost 3 bases and 10 bases, there was a span of 13 bases. The CDR3 totals 14 residues. The part of the CDR3 DNA that was read is TGTGCCAGCAGTTTTGAGAGGGGTAGATCACCC. Amino acids: CASSFERGRSP. From start to end, the CDR3 is CASSFERGRSPLHF.

Comments on this clone: The read ends 3 residues early relative to the CDR3; the germline J gene fills the gap. V and J are TRBV6-2 or TRBV6-3 and TRBJ1-5; D gene unclear. CDR3 size: 14 residues. V lost 2 bases and J lost 6, with 11 bases in between. CDR1 MNHEY and CDR2 SVGEGT come from the germline V gene. Incomplete CDR3 DNA: TGTGCCAGCAGTTACCCGAGCCTAGGTCAGCCC. Translation: CASSYPSLGQP. In full, the CDR3 reads CASSYPSLGQPQHF.

A note on this clone: With the read ending 3 residues before the CDR3 end, the germline J gene is used to fill in that end. The V call is TRBV18, the J call TRBJ1-1; weak D call: TRBD1 (5 bases). CDR1 is KGHSH, CDR2 LQKENI, per germline. This CDR3 has 14 amino acids. Trimming took 2 bases from V and 1 from J, leaving 8 bases between them. CDR3 bases read: TGTGCCAGCTCACCAGGGGCACAGAACACTGAA. Its protein is CASSPGAQNTE. In full, the CDR3 reads CASSPGAQNTEAFF.

Worth noting for this clone: Read coverage stops 3 residues before the CDR3 terminus; the germline J gene supplies the remainder. The chain recombines TRBV7-9 with TRBJ1-1; D is unresolved. The CDR3 is made up of 15 amino acids. Germline V gives CDR1 SEHNR, CDR2 FQNEAQ (reference sequence). Here the CDR3 reads CASSSNVAVGFEAFF. The CDR3 DNA, read in part, is TGTGCCAGCAGCTCAAACGTAGCGGTAGGGTTCGAA.

Points on this clone: The CDR3 end falls 3 residues outside the read, so it is completed with the germline J gene. This chain joins TRBV19 and TRBJ1-2; D unclear. Germline V gene sequence: CDR1 LNHDA, CDR2 SQIVND (reference sequence). The CDR3 is 14 amino acids. Between the trimmed V and J ends, which lost 6 bases and 0 bases, there was a span of 11 bases. The CDR3: CASSAGLSNYGYTF. CDR3 DNA, as far as it was read: TGTGCCAGTAGCGCCGGTCTCTCTAACTATGGC.

Worth noting for this clone: The read comes to an end 3 residues before the CDR3 does, leaving the germline J gene to fill in the end. The V gene is TRBV12-3 or TRBV12-4, the J gene TRBJ1-2; 7 positions agree with TRBD1. The CDR3 totals 14 residues. V was pared by 5 bases and J by 0 bases, with 3 bases of the junction left unmatched. The CDR3 protein is CASSPTGANYGYTF. CDR3 DNA, as far as it was read: TGTGCCAGCAGTCCTACAGGGGCTAACTATGGC.

Points on this clone: The missing CDR3 end, 3 residues past where the read stops, is filled in from the germline J gene. This chain connects TRBV30 to TRBJ2-3; 10 nucleotides agree with TRBD2. Per germline, CDR1 GTSNPN and CDR2 SVGIG (reference sequence). V trimming: 3 bases; J trimming: 0 bases; junction bases outside the gene matches: 12. The CDR3 contains 18 residues. The CDR3 loop reads CAWRVFPPTSGSTDTQYF. CDR3 DNA (partial): TGTGCCTGGAGAGTGTTCCCCCCGACTAGCGGGAGCACAGATACG.

About this clone: Read data end 3 residues before the CDR3 end; the end is taken from the germline J gene. This rearrangement joins TRBV18 to TRBJ2-3; D not certain. The germline V gene encodes CDR1 KGHSH and CDR2 LQKENI. V lost 3 bases and J 5 bases, leaving 15 bases between the germline ends. The CDR3 runs to 15 residues. The part of the CDR3 DNA that was read is TGTGCCAGCTCACCGTTGGTTAGGGTAAAAGATACG. Protein: CASSPLVRVKDT. The whole CDR3 region reads CASSPLVRVKDTQYF.

Points on this clone: The read stops 3 residues short of the end of the CDR3; the missing end is completed from the germline J gene. V usage is TRBV29-1 and J usage is TRBJ2-7; 7 positions match TRBD2. This CDR3 is built from 13 residues. Germline trimming cut 5 bases from V and 1 base from J; bases unmatched to any gene: 5. Germline loops: CDR1 SQVTM, CDR2 ANQGSEA. The DNA read from the CDR3 is TGCAGCGTTACGGGGGGAAATTCCTACGAG. Amino acid sequence: CSVTGGNSYE. The whole CDR3 protein is CSVTGGNSYEQYF.

Of note for this clone: The missing CDR3 end, 3 residues past where the read stops, is filled in from the germline J gene. The chain joins TRBV30 to TRBJ1-2, with D unresolved. The CDR3 is made up of 15 amino acids. CDR1 is GTSNPN and CDR2 is SVGIG in the germline V gene (reference sequence). V lost 0 bases and J 5 bases, leaving 16 bases between the germline ends. CDR3 DNA, as far as it was read: TGTGCCTGGAGTGTAGGGTCCTCGCAGCCTTATGGC. Protein sequence: CAWSVGSSQPYG. The entire CDR3 sequence reads CAWSVGSSQPYGYTF.

As regards this clone: The CDR3 is cut off 3 residues early in the read; its end comes from the germline J gene. The J gene is TRBJ2-1, the V gene TRBV4-1; D is possibly TRBD1 (6 bases). Trimming shortened V by 4 bases and J by 8 bases, and 18 bases separated the two germline ends. Looked up from germline, CDR1 is MGHRA and CDR2 is YSYEKL. The CDR3 extends over 15 amino acids. CDR3 sequence: CASSREARGTYEQFF. The covered CDR3 bases are TGCGCCAGCAGCCGTGAGGCGCGTGGGACATATGAG.

Turning to this clone: The sequenced fragment ends 3 residues before the CDR3 boundary, so the rest is inferred from the germline J gene. The chain employs TRBV11-1 and TRBJ1-1, with TRBD1 matching over 9 bases. The CDR3 spans 15 residues. CDR1 and CDR2 (germline): SGHAT, FQDESV (reference sequence). The CDR3 DNA, read in part, is TGTGCCAGCAGCCCCCGACCGGGACAGGGTACAGAA. This codes for CASSPRPGQGTE. The entire CDR3 is CASSPRPGQGTEAFF.

Regarding this clone: The read finishes 3 residues shy of the CDR3 end, and the germline J gene is used to complete it. This sequence joins TRBV6-4 and TRBJ1-1, with D unclear. V lost 3 bases and J lost 2, with 7 bases in between. From germline, CDR1 is MRHNA and CDR2 SNTAGT. This CDR3 contains 13 residues. CDR3 sequence: CASSEQSNTEAFF. CDR3 DNA, as far as it was read: TGTGCCAGCAGTGAACAGAGTAACACTGAA.

About this clone: The read halts 3 residues ahead of the CDR3 end, with the missing end drawn from the germline J gene. The gene calls are TRBV14 and TRBJ1-4; the D is unclear. V was pared by 4 bases and J by 0 bases, with 9 bases between. The CDR3 runs to 15 residues. The germline V gene has CDR1 SGHDN and CDR2 FVKESK. The CDR3 reads CASSPLVATNEKLFF. The CDR3 bases that were read are TGTGCCAGCAGCCCCCTCGTTGCAACTAATGAAAAA.

As to this clone: Coverage ceases 3 residues before the CDR3 finishes, and the germline J gene fills in the end. The chain uses TRBV7-2 and TRBJ2-3, with a weak D call TRBD1 (8 bases). Germline values: CDR1 SGHTA, CDR2 FQGNSA. V lost 8 bases, J lost 3 bases, and 18 bases lay in between. There are 15 residues in the CDR3. The CDR3 sequence: CASPLTGGGTDTQYF. Partial CDR3 DNA: TGTGCCAGCCCCCTCACAGGGGGGGGGACAGATACG.

The part of the CDR3 DNA that was read is TGTGCCAGCAGCCCCGGACTAGCGGGAGCAAATGAC. Protein sequence: CASSPGLAGAND. The full CDR3 is CASSPGLAGANDYTF. The chain recombines TRBV7-3 with TRBJ1-2; D unclear. Read data end 3 residues before the CDR3 end; the end is taken from the germline J gene. The CDR3 spans 15 residues. Germline V gene sequence: CDR1 SGHTA, CDR2 FQGTGA.

Comments on this clone: The missing CDR3 end, 3 residues past where the read stops, is filled in from the germline J gene. The V gene is TRBV7-9, the J gene TRBJ2-6; D is unresolved. V lost 0 bases to trimming and J lost 0 bases, with 3 bases between them. Germline lookup yields CDR1 SEHNR and CDR2 FQNEAQ (reference sequence). The CDR3 has 15 amino acids. CDR3 region: CASSLASSGANVLTF. Partial CDR3 DNA: TGTGCCAGCAGCTTAGCTAGCTCTGGGGCCAACGTC. The whole variable domain, remainder taken from reference TRBV7-9 and TRBJ2-6, is DTGVSQNPRHKITKRGQNVTFRCDPISEHNRLYWYRQTLGQGPEFLTYFQNEAQLEKSRLLSDRFSAERPKGSFSTLEIQRTEQGDSAMYLCASSLASSGANVLTFGAGSRLTVL.

To note about this clone: The CDR3 end lies 3 residues beyond the end of the read and is filled in from the germline J gene. V gene TRBV28 combines with J gene TRBJ2-7; no definite D call. The CDR3 spans 13 residues. Germline lookup yields CDR1 MDHEN and CDR2 SYDVKM. V lost 6 bases and J lost 3, with 12 bases in between. Incomplete CDR3 DNA: TGTGCCAGCAGGCCCTCCTCAGTCTACGAG. Amino acid sequence: CASRPSSVYE. The whole CDR3 is CASRPSSVYEQYF. Combining the CDR3 with reference TRBV28 and TRBJ2-7 gives the whole variable domain DVKVTQSSRYLVKRTGEKVFLECVQDMDHENMFWYRQDPGLGLRLIYFSYDVKMKEKGDIPEGYSVSREKKERFSLILESASTNQTSMYLCASRPSSVYEQYFGPGTRLTVT.

Concerning this clone: Read coverage stops 3 residues before the CDR3 terminus; the germline J gene supplies the remainder. The chain recombines TRBV18 with TRBJ2-4; 7 nucleotides match TRBD1. The CDR3 totals 15 residues. Germline lookup yields CDR1 KGHSH and CDR2 LQKENI. This CDR3 reads CASSPRTGLNYGQYF. CDR3 DNA, as far as it was read: TGTGCCAGCTCGCCCAGGACAGGTCTCAACTATGGT.